The clone carrying this T cell receptor (beta chain) was picked up a small number of times. Its target is unknown. TCRdb analysed the RT-PCR reads with MiXCR anew, one entry per CDR3 protein. The profile shows some 500,000 distinct CDR3 sequences, roughly 27% of them singletons. This sample was taken from a study of response to subunit inactivated influenza vaccine. Germline trimming cut 9 bases from V and 9 bases from J; bases unmatched to any gene: 15. The CDR3 sequence is 15 residues long. In germline, CDR1 is ENHRY, CDR2 SYGVKD. Overall study results and limits: It was the authors' suggestion that each seasonal influenza vaccination recruits few new T cells.

This receptor was identified in a man aged 50 or older who received an inactivated influenza vaccine. V and J are TRBV10-3 and TRBJ2-1, with 9 bases identical to TRBD1. This specimen was CD4+ T cells sorted from PBMCs, taken around 5 days after vaccination. CDR3 nucleotides: TGTGCCATTTCTCCCTCCGGGACAGGGTTTACTGAGCAGTTCTTC. Translating it yields CAISPSGTGFTEQFF.